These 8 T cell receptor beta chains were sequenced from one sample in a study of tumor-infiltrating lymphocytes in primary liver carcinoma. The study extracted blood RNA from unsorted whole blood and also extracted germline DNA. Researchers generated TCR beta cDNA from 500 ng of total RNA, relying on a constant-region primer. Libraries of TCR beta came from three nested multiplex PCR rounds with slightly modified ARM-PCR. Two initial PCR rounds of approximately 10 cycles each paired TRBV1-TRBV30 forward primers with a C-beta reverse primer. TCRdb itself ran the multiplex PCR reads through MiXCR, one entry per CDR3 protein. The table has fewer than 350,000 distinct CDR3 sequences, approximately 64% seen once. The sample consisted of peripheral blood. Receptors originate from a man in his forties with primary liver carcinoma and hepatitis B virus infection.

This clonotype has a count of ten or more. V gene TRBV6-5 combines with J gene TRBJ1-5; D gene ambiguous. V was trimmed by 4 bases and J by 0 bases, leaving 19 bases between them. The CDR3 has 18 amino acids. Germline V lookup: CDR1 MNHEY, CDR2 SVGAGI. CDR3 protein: CASSLLGPSLYSNQPQHF. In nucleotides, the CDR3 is TGTGCCAGCAGTTTGCTCGGACCGTCACTCTATAGCAATCAGCCCCAGCATTTT.

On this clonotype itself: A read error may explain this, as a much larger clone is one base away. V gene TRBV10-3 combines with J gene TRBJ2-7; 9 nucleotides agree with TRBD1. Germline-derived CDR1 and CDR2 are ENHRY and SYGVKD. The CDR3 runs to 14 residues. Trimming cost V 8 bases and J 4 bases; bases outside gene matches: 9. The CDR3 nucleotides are TGTGCCATCGGCCCCGGGACAGGGACTTACGAGCAGTACTTC. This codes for CAIGPGTGTYEQYF.

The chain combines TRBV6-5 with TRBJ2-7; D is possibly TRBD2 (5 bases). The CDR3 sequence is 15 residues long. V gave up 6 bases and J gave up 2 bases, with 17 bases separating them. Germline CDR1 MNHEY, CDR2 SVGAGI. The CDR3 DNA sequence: TGTGCCAGCAGGACTCTAGCCGAATATACCTACGAGCAGTACTTC. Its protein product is CASRTLAEYTYEQYF.

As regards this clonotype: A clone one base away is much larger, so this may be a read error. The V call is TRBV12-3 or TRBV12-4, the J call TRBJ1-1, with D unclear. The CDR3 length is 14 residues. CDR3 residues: CVSSLAGSHTEAFF. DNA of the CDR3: TGTGTCAGCAGTTTAGCCGGCAGCCACACTGAAGCTTTCTTT.

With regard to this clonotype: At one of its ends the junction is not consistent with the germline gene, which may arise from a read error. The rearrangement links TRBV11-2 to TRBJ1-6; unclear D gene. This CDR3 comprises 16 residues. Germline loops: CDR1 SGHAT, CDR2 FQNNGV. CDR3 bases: TGTGCCAGCAGCTCTCTACCTGAATACTTGAGTTCACACCTCCACTTT. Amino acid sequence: CASSSLPEYLSSHLHF.

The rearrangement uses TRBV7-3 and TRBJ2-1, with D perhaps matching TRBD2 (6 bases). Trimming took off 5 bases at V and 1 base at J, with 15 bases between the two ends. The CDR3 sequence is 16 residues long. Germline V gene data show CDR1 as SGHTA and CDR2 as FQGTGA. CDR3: CASSPRRDSSYNEQFF. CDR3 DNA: TGTGCCAGCAGCCCCCGGAGGGACTCATCCTACAATGAGCAGTTCTTC.

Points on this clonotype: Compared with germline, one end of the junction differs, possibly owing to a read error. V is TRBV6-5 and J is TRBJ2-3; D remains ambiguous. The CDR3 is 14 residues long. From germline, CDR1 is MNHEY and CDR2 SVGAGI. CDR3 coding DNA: TGTGCAAGCAGCCTGCGTATCAAAACAGATACGCAGTATTTT. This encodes CASSLRIKTDTQYF.

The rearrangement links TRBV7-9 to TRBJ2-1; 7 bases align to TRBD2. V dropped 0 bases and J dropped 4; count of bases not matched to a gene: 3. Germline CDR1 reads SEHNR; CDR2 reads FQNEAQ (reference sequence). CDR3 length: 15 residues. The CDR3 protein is CASSLAGTTYNEQFF. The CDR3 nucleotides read TGTGCCAGCAGCTTAGCCGGGACTACTTACAATGAGCAGTTCTTC.